Each of the 22 T cell receptor beta chains below was sequenced from the same sample in a study of cytomegalovirus exposure and HLA in healthy donors. Use of 60 Vbeta and 13 Jbeta primers characterized the PCR. TCRdb keeps only in-frame clones here, not all; method: immunoSEQ multiplex PCR. The sample includes 110,000 to 150,000 clones, 84% of them seen just once. The source material was PBMCs. The receptors originated from a boy younger than 10 in good health and CMV-seronegative.

V usage is TRBV4-1 and J usage is TRBJ1-5; tentative D call: TRBD1 (5 bases). Germline CDR1 MGHRA, CDR2 YSYEKL. Trimming stripped 0 bases from V and 2 bases from J, with 14 bases between. The CDR3 consists of 17 residues. The CDR3 region has the DNA TGCGCCAGCAGCCAAGATGCGTCTGGGGGGGGCAATCAGCCCCAGCATTTT. Protein product: CASSQDASGGGNQPQHF.

The V call is TRBV7-2, the J call TRBJ1-2; D might be TRBD1 (5 bases). The CDR3 contains 16 residues. V dropped 7 bases and J dropped 4 bases, with 22 bases sitting between them. The germline gives CDR1 SGHTA, CDR2 FQGNSA. The CDR3 DNA follows: TGTGCCAGCACCCGACATGATAACGGGGGATCCTATGGCTACACCTTC. This codes for CASTRHDNGGSYGYTF.

The chain has TRBV10-3 and TRBJ2-3; no definite D call. This CDR3 has 14 amino acids. V lost 10 bases, J lost 6 bases, and 20 bases lay in between. The germline gives CDR1 ENHRY, CDR2 SYGVKD. CDR3 loop: CATDPSKTRDTQYF. As DNA, the CDR3 is TGTGCCACCGATCCAAGCAAGACGAGGGATACGCAGTATTTT.

A few counts support this clone. The chain uses TRBV14 and TRBJ1-2; the D is unclear. Between the trimmed V and J ends, which lost 0 bases and 6 bases, there was a span of 11 bases. CDR3 length equals 14 residues. Germline V gene data show CDR1 as SGHDN and CDR2 as FVKESK. CDR3 amino acids: CASSQDRRGNGYTF. CDR3 coding DNA: TGTGCCAGCAGCCAAGATCGGAGAGGGAATGGCTACACCTTC.

The chain combines TRBV5-1 with TRBJ1-2, with no clear D. The ends were cut back, 1 base at V and 3 bases at J, with 7 bases in the middle. The CDR3 extends over 13 amino acids. From germline, CDR1 is SGHRS and CDR2 YFSETQ. CDR3 bases: TGCGCCAGCAGCTTGCGCTCAGACTATGGCTACACCTTC. It encodes CASSLRSDYGYTF.

The rearrangement uses TRBV6-5 and TRBJ2-1; D is possibly TRBD1 (6 bases). Between the trimmed V and J ends, which lost 5 bases and 8 bases, there was a span of 13 bases. Germline V lookup: CDR1 MNHEY, CDR2 SVGAGI. CDR3 size: 13 residues. CDR3 residues: CASSQGPLHEQFF. In DNA, the CDR3 is TGTGCCAGCAGTCAGGGGCCCCTTCATGAGCAGTTCTTC.

This chain uses TRBV27 with TRBJ1-5, with TRBD1 matching over 9 bases. The CDR3 has 15 amino acids. The germline V gene has CDR1 MNHEY and CDR2 SMNVEV (reference sequence). V dropped 5 bases and J dropped 5; count of bases not matched to a gene: 7. The CDR3: CASSRTGGLDQPQHF. CDR3 coding DNA: TGTGCCAGCAGTAGAACAGGGGGCTTAGATCAGCCCCAGCATTTT.

The V gene is TRBV28, the J gene TRBJ1-5; D gene uncertain. Trimming took 7 bases from V and 5 from J, leaving 15 bases between them. CDR1 MDHEN and CDR2 SYDVKM come from the germline V gene. The length of the CDR3 is 14 residues. Here the CDR3 reads CASISARFHQPQHF. In DNA, the CDR3 is TGTGCCAGCATCTCAGCCAGGTTCCATCAGCCCCAGCATTTT.

The gene calls are TRBV25-1 and TRBJ1-2, with TRBD1 as a possible D gene (5 bases). Looked up from germline, CDR1 is MGHDK and CDR2 is SYGVNS. CDR3 length equals 15 residues. V lost 3 bases and J 8 bases, leaving 19 bases between the germline ends. CDR3 loop: CASSDPGGAQQGYTF. In DNA, the CDR3 is TGTGCCAGCAGTGACCCCGGTGGGGCCCAGCAGGGCTACACCTTC.

V is TRBV27 and J is TRBJ1-2; D unresolved. CDR1 is MNHEY and CDR2 is SMNVEV in the germline V gene (reference sequence). Between the trimmed V and J ends, which lost 8 bases and 9 bases, there was a span of 25 bases. The CDR3 totals 15 residues. The CDR3 DNA follows: TGTGCCAGCTCCAACAAGAGGGCTGCCATCGAGCGCTACACCTTC. Protein sequence: CASSNKRAAIERYTF.

The chain employs TRBV6-1 and TRBJ2-1; TRBD2 aligns across 7 bases. With 4 bases clipped from V and 6 bases from J, the junction kept 12 bases outside the gene matches. There are 16 residues in the CDR3. Germline loops: CDR1 MNHNS, CDR2 SASEGT. CDR3 in DNA: TGTGCCAGCAGTGGATGGTTAAGCGGGGCCACCAATGAGCAGTTCTTC. It yields the protein CASSGWLSGATNEQFF.

The chain uses TRBV6-1 and TRBJ2-1; D possibly corresponds to TRBD1 (5 bases). The germline V gene has CDR1 MNHNS and CDR2 SASEGT. The CDR3 totals 13 residues. V was cut by 7 bases and J by 3 bases, with 10 bases left in between. The CDR3 DNA is TGTGCCAGCACCCTCGACAGCTACAATGAGCAGTTCTTC. Amino acids: CASTLDSYNEQFF.

The chain employs TRBV18 and TRBJ2-7; TRBD2 agrees at 8 bases. CDR3 size: 16 residues. Germline-derived CDR1 and CDR2 are KGHSH and LQKENI. The trim removed 3 bases at V and 1 base at J, leaving 8 bases unmatched. CDR3 DNA: TGTGCCAGCTCACCGGGGGTCCGGGGGGGATCCTACGAGCAGTACTTC. Residues: CASSPGVRGGSYEQYF.

The chain uses TRBV18 and TRBJ1-1; TRBD1 matches at 7 bases. From germline, CDR1 is KGHSH and CDR2 LQKENI. Unmatched junction bases numbered 11, after V lost 6 bases and J lost 4 bases. The CDR3 is 15 residues long. CDR3 coding DNA: TGTGCCAGCTCTCGTCAAAATACAGGGGTCACTGAAGCTTTCTTT. Translating it yields CASSRQNTGVTEAFF.

V and J are TRBV9 and TRBJ2-2; 10 bases line up with TRBD1. This CDR3 has 18 amino acids. Germline V CDR1 and CDR2: SGDLS, YYNGEE. V lost 2 bases and J lost 5; bases outside the gene matches: 12. CDR3 DNA: TGTGCCAGCAGCGTCCCAATGACAGGGGGCGATTATACCGGGGAGCTGTTTTTT. It encodes CASSVPMTGGDYTGELFF.

This chain uses TRBV18 with TRBJ2-2, with D maybe TRBD1 (6 bases). CDR3 length: 14 amino acids. Germline V lookup: CDR1 KGHSH, CDR2 LQKENI. V dropped 4 bases and J dropped 4 bases, with 10 bases sitting between them. This chain's CDR3 is CASSRDTRTGELFF. In nucleotides, the CDR3 is TGTGCCAGCTCACGGGACACTCGCACCGGGGAGCTGTTTTTT.

This clone was counted once. The V and J genes are TRBV5-3 and TRBJ2-4; 7 positions agree with TRBD2. TRBV5-3 is classed as an ORF, of uncertain function. V was pared by 4 bases and J by 6 bases, with 13 bases of the junction left unmatched. The CDR3 length is 16 residues. The CDR3 nucleotides read TGTGCCAGAAGCGTCAAGCCCCTGGGAGGGTCAAACATTCAGTACTTC. This encodes CARSVKPLGGSNIQYF.

The rearrangement joins TRBV28 to TRBJ2-1; no clear D. The CDR3 has 12 residues. V was pared by 2 bases and J by 10 bases, with 9 bases between. Germline CDR1 and CDR2: MDHEN and SYDVKM. CDR3 loop: CASSLVDWEQFF. Written as DNA, the CDR3 is TGTGCCAGCAGTTTAGTAGATTGGGAGCAGTTCTTC.

As for this clone: One end of the junction fails to match germline, which may point to a read error. This chain connects TRBV5-6 to TRBJ2-7, with D possibly TRBD2 on 6 matching bases. Germline-derived CDR1 and CDR2 are SGHDT and YYEEEE. This CDR3 contains 15 residues. DNA of the CDR3: TGTACCAGCAGCTTAATAGCTAGCGTACCCTACGAGCAGTACTTC. Its translation: CTSSLIASVPYEQYF.

This chain joins TRBV10-3 and TRBJ2-7; TRBD2 matches at 8 bases. CDR3 length: 15 amino acids. With 6 bases clipped from V and 0 bases from J, the junction kept 7 bases outside the gene matches. Germline V gene data show CDR1 as ENHRY and CDR2 as SYGVKD. The CDR3 region is CAISGLAESSYEQYF. CDR3 nucleotides: TGTGCCATCAGCGGACTAGCCGAGAGCTCCTACGAGCAGTACTTC.

Comment on this clone: At one of its ends the junction is not consistent with the germline gene, which may arise from a read error. The rearrangement links TRBV7-9 to TRBJ2-5, with D perhaps TRBD2 (5 bases). CDR3 length equals 18 residues. CDR1 is SEHNR and CDR2 is FQNEAQ in the germline V gene (reference sequence). The CDR3 DNA follows: TGTTCCAGCAGCGTCAAACCCGCGATGTGGGAGTGGTCGGAGACCCAGTACTTC. Translated, it gives CSSSVKPAMWEWSETQYF.

This clone occurred once. The genes are TRBV7-9 and TRBJ2-7; 8 bases align to TRBD2. The CDR3 spans 15 residues. V shed 3 bases, J shed 0 bases, and the junction held 4 bases outside the gene matches. Looked up from germline, CDR1 is SEHNR and CDR2 is FQNEAQ (reference sequence). For the CDR3, the DNA is TGTGCCAGCAGCTTCTTAGCGGGGAGCTCCTACGAGCAGTACTTC. Translated, it gives CASSFLAGSSYEQYF.